Following are 21 T cell receptor beta chains from one sample sequenced in a study of cytomegalovirus exposure and HLA in healthy donors. 13 Jbeta primers and 60 Vbeta primers were used for the PCR. Data came from immunoSEQ multiplex PCR; TCRdb stores just in-frame clones and leaves some out. The table includes 200,000 or so clones, 75% to 90% detected once. Input material: PBMCs. These receptors were taken from a young man in good health and CMV-seronegative.

J is TRBJ1-1 and V is TRBV19; D is unresolved. CDR3 length: 13 amino acids. V was trimmed by 5 bases and J by 0 bases, leaving 7 bases between them. Germline V CDR1 and CDR2: LNHDA, SQIVND (reference sequence). The chain's CDR3 is CASSSTMNTEAFF. The CDR3 coding sequence is TGTGCCAGTAGTTCAACTATGAACACTGAAGCTTTCTTT. Full variable domain (outside the CDR3, taken from reference TRBV19 and TRBJ1-1): DGGITQSPKYLFRKEGQNVTLSCEQNLNHDAMYWYRQDPGQGLRLIYYSQIVNDFQKGDIAEGYSVSREKKESFPLTVTSAQKNPTAFYLCASSSTMNTEAFFGQGTRLTVV.

This clone turned up a few times. The J gene is TRBJ2-3, the V gene TRBV19; D possibly corresponds to TRBD2 (6 bases). Per germline, CDR1 LNHDA and CDR2 SQIVND (reference sequence). Trimming removed 3 bases at V and 2 bases at J, with 12 bases between. CDR3 length: 15 amino acids. The CDR3 sequence: CASSMRDSNTDTQYF. The CDR3 coding sequence is TGTGCCAGTAGTATGAGGGACTCGAACACAGATACGCAGTATTTT.

The chain combines TRBV4-3 with TRBJ1-3; TRBD1 might be the D (5 bases). V was clipped by 1 base and J by 4 bases, with 14 bases between them. The CDR3 has 16 amino acids. CDR1 and CDR2 from the germline V gene are LGHNA and YSLEER. The CDR3 spells CASSQGAGLGGNTIYF. The CDR3 bases are TGCGCCAGCAGCCAAGGTGCAGGGCTAGGAGGAAACACCATATATTTT.

The chain employs TRBV4-1 and TRBJ1-3; 7 bases map to TRBD1. The CDR3 loop spans 14 amino acids. The V segment lost 1 base and the J segment 4 bases; nucleotides outside the gene matches: 1. The V gene's germline CDR1 is MGHRA and CDR2 YSYEKL. CDR3 bases: TGCGCCAGCAGCCAAGGGACAGGCGGAAACACCATATATTTT. Translating gives CASSQGTGGNTIYF.

This clone was counted between two and nine times. The V call is TRBV5-1, the J call TRBJ1-1, with D unclear. The CDR3 has 14 amino acids. Germline V gene sequence: CDR1 SGHRS, CDR2 YFSETQ. The V end was cut by 6 bases, the J end by 1 base, with 13 bases between. CDR3 bases: TGCGCCAGCACCCTCCAACGGGAGAACACTGAAGCTTTCTTT. This translates into CASTLQRENTEAFF.

As DNA, the CDR3 is TGTGCCAGCAGCCTACGGGACAGGCAGGGCGAGCAGTTCTTC. This translates into CASSLRDRQGEQFF. The rearrangement links TRBV5-4 to TRBJ2-1, with 8 bases aligning to TRBD1. J was trimmed by 10 bases and V by 4 bases; bases with no gene match: 10. This CDR3 comprises 14 residues. CDR1 SGHNT and CDR2 YYREEE come from the germline V gene (reference sequence). Full variable domain (missing parts from reference TRBV5-4 and TRBJ2-1): ETGVTQSPTHLIKTRGQQVTLRCSSQSGHNTVSWYQQALGQGPQFIFQYYREEENGRGNFPPRFSGLQFPNYSSELNVNALELDDSALYLCASSLRDRQGEQFFGPGTRLTVL.

The chain links TRBV11-2 to TRBJ1-6; 9 bases are shared with TRBD1. Losses at the gene ends were 5 bases for V and 7 bases for J; bases not matched to a gene: 9. This CDR3 region has 16 residues. Germline V gene data show CDR1 as SGHAT and CDR2 as FQNNGV. The CDR3 DNA reads TGTGCCAGCAGCCTACTACTAGGGACAGGGAATTCACCCCTCCACTTT. Encoded protein: CASSLLLGTGNSPLHF.

The V call is TRBV7-9, the J call TRBJ1-5; no clear D. Germline V CDR1 and CDR2: SEHNR, FQNEAQ (reference sequence). The CDR3 contains 13 residues. Trimming shortened V by 5 bases and J by 3 bases, and 8 bases separated the two germline ends. CDR3 residues: CASSLSTNQPQHF. Written as DNA, the CDR3 is TGTGCCAGCAGCCTAAGCACCAATCAGCCCCAGCATTTT.

The J gene is TRBJ2-7, the V gene TRBV28; D might be TRBD1 (6 bases). Looked up from germline, CDR1 is MDHEN and CDR2 is SYDVKM. Trimming removed 5 bases at V and 4 bases at J, with 12 bases between. The CDR3 is 13 amino acids. In nucleotides, the CDR3 is TGTGCCAGCAGTAGCGGACAGCAATACGAGCAGTACTTC. Its translation is CASSSGQQYEQYF.

The chain joins TRBV27 to TRBJ2-1, with TRBD2 matching over 7 bases. Trimming cost V 5 bases and J 8 bases; bases outside gene matches: 9. Germline V CDR1 and CDR2: MNHEY, SMNVEV (reference sequence). This CDR3 comprises 14 residues. The DNA for the CDR3 is TGTGCCAGCAGTCGGGGGGAGGCCGGGGATGAGCAGTTCTTC. As protein: CASSRGEAGDEQFF.

J is TRBJ1-1 and V is TRBV6-4; weak D call: TRBD1 (5 bases). The CDR3 length is 16 residues. CDR1 is MRHNA, CDR2 SNTAGT, per germline. Trimming removed 3 bases at V and 1 base at J, with 15 bases between. The chain's CDR3 is CASSERRGGKNTEAFF. The CDR3 DNA reads as TGTGCCAGCAGTGAACGGAGGGGAGGGAAGAACACTGAAGCTTTCTTT.

The CDR3 DNA follows: TGTGCCAGCAGCCCCCCTAGTTACAATGAGCAGTTCTTC. It is translated as CASSPPSYNEQFF. The V and J genes are TRBV27 and TRBJ2-1; unclear D gene. Trimming removed 6 bases at V and 4 bases at J, with 10 bases between. The CDR3 extends over 13 amino acids. Germline assignment: CDR1 MNHEY and CDR2 SMNVEV (reference sequence).

The chain combines TRBV7-9 with TRBJ1-1, with D unclear. CDR1 and CDR2 (germline): SEHNR, FQNEAQ (reference sequence). The ends were cut back, 1 base at V and 8 bases at J, with 8 bases in the middle. The CDR3 runs 12 residues. CDR3 nucleotides: TGTGCCAGCAGCTTAGGGCGGGAAGAAGCTTTCTTT. Its protein is CASSLGREEAFF.

This chain joins TRBV7-2 and TRBJ2-3; 11 bases are shared with TRBD2. The CDR3 covers 17 residues. V lost 5 bases and J lost 5; bases outside the gene matches: 12. Germline V CDR1 and CDR2: SGHTA, FQGNSA. The CDR3 DNA reads TGTGCCAGCAGCCGGCGGGGGATAGCGGGGGGGCAAGATACGCAGTATTTT. Its protein is CASSRRGIAGGQDTQYF. The full variable domain, with the rest looked up from reference TRBV7-2 and TRBJ2-3, is GAGVSQSPSNKVTEKGKDVELRCDPISGHTALYWYRQSLGQGLEFLIYFQGNSAPDKSGLPSDRFSAERTGGSVSTLTIQRTQQEDSAVYLCASSRRGIAGGQDTQYFGPGTRLTVL.

The chain joins TRBV6-1 to TRBJ2-3; 12 bases line up with TRBD1. The germline V gene has CDR1 MNHNS and CDR2 SASEGT. The ends lost 6 bases at V and 6 bases at J; junction bases unmatched: 4. This CDR3 has 14 amino acids. CDR3 residues: CASRRDRGPDTQYF. CDR3 in DNA: TGTGCCAGCAGAAGGGACAGGGGGCCCGATACGCAGTATTTT.

The chain couples TRBV4-2 to TRBJ1-5; D gene unclear. Germline V gene data show CDR1 as LGHNA and CDR2 as YNFKEQ. The CDR3 is made up of 15 amino acids. The V gene lost 0 bases and the J gene lost 8 bases, with 14 bases spanning the gap. CDR3 region: CASSQDYLVTEPQHF. CDR3 in DNA: TGTGCCAGCAGCCAAGACTATTTGGTGACTGAGCCCCAGCATTTT.

The chain carries TRBV5-6 and TRBJ2-3; the D gene is possibly TRBD1 (5 bases). The CDR3 contains 18 residues. Trimming took off 0 bases at V and 4 bases at J, with 21 bases between the two ends. Per the germline V gene, CDR1 is SGHDT and CDR2 is YYEEEE. CDR3 residues: CASSLAGLRLEESDTQYF. The CDR3, as DNA: TGTGCCAGCAGCTTGGCAGGGCTTAGGTTAGAAGAATCAGATACGCAGTATTTT.

V and J are TRBV28 and TRBJ1-2; TRBD1 matches 7 bases. Trimming removed 2 bases from V and 6 bases from J; junction bases left unmatched: 9. This CDR3 spans 15 amino acids. Germline CDR1 and CDR2: MDHEN and SYDVKM. CDR3 in amino acids: CASSLADRQGHGYTF. The DNA for the CDR3 is TGTGCCAGCAGTTTAGCGGACAGGCAGGGTCATGGCTACACCTTC.

In DNA, the CDR3 is TGCGCCAGCAGGGCTAGCGGGGTTGGTACCACCGGGGAGCTGTTTTTT. This encodes CASRASGVGTTGELFF. The V call is TRBV5-1, the J call TRBJ2-2, with 9 bases identical to TRBD2. This CDR3 is built from 16 residues. Germline loops: CDR1 SGHRS, CDR2 YFSETQ. Trimming removed 5 bases from V and 4 bases from J; junction bases left unmatched: 9. The entire variable domain, with the rest obtained from reference TRBV5-1 and TRBJ2-2, is as follows: KAGVTQTPRYLIKTRGQQVTLSCSPISGHRSVSWYQQTPGQGLQFLFEYFSETQRNKGNFPGRFSGRQFSNSRSEMNVSTLELGDSALYLCASRASGVGTTGELFFGEGSRLTVL.

This clone was picked up a small number of times. V gene TRBV10-1 combines with J gene TRBJ2-1; a weak D match, TRBD1 (6 bases). The germline gives CDR1 WNHNN, CDR2 SYGVQD (reference sequence). There are 13 residues in the CDR3. V lost 4 bases and J 2 bases, leaving 6 bases between the germline ends. The CDR3 nucleotides are TGCGCCAGCAGTGGACAGGCCTACAATGAGCAGTTCTTC. The encoded protein is CASSGQAYNEQFF.

The chain employs TRBV7-9 and TRBJ2-5; TRBD2 agrees at 9 bases. The closer fit of TRBJ2-7 to the DNA end suggests the J call may be wrong. Per germline, CDR1 SEHNR and CDR2 FQNEAQ (reference sequence). This CDR3 region has 18 residues. CDR3 residues: CASSLLGWGGREDYEQYF. CDR3 bases: TGTGCCAGCAGCTTATTGGGGTGGGGCGGGAGGGAAGATTACGAGCAGTACTTC.